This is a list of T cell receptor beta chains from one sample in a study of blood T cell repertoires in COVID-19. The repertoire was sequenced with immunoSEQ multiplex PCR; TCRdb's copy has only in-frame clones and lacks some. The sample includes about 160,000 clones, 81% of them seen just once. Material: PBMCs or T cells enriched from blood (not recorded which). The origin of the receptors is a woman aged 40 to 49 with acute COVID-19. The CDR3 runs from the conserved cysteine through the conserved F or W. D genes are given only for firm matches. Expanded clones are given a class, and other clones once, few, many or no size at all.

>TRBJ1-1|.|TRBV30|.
TGTGCCTGGAGCACTGACACTGAAGCTTTCTTT
CAWSTDTEAFF
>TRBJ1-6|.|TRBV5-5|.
TGTGCCAGCAGCTTCGAGCCCGGGGGAACGTCACCCCTCCACTTT
CASSFEPGGTSPLHF
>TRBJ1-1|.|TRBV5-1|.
TGCGCCAGCAGCTTGGCCCAGGGCGGGAACACTGAAGCTTTCTTT
CASSLAQGGNTEAFF
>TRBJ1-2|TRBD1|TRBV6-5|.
TGTGCCAGCAGCTACAGGGGAGGGGACTATGGCTACACCTTC
CASSYRGGDYGYTF
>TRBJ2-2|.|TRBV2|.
TGTGCCAGCAGATTAGACGGTTGGGCGTCCGGGGAGCTGTTTTTT
CASRLDGWASGELFF
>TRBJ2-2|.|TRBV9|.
TGTGCCAGCAGCTCTCCCTACACCGGGGAGCTGTTTTTT
CASSSPYTGELFF
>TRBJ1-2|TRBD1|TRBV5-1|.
TGCGCCAGCAGCATCGGACAGGGGGTTTTAGGCTACACCTTC
CASSIGQGVLGYTF
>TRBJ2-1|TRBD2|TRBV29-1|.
TGCAGCGTTGAATGGCGGGAGGGCTACAATGAGCAGTTCTTC
CSVEWREGYNEQFF
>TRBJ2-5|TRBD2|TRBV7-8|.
TGTGCCAGCAGCCCCGGACTAGCGGGAGGGCAAGAGACCCAGTACTTC
CASSPGLAGGQETQYF
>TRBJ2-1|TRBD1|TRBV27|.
TGTGCCAGCAGTTTCGGGACAGGGGTCTGGAATGAGCAGTTCTTC
CASSFGTGVWNEQFF
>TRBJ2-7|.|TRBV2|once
TGTGCCAGCAGGGTAGTTTCCTACGAGCAGTACTTC
CASRVVSYEQYF
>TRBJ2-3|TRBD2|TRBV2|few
TGTGCCAGCCTCCGGGGGGGGAGGGCATTTACAGATACGCAGTATTTT
CASLRGGRAFTDTQYF
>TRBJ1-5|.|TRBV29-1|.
TGCAGCTACAGGGTTGGGGACAATCAGCCCCAGCATTTT
CSYRVGDNQPQHF
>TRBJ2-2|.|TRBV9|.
TGTGCCAGCAGCGTAGATCCTACCAACACCGGGGAGCTGTTTTTT
CASSVDPTNTGELFF
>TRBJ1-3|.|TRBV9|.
TGTGCCAGCAGCGTAGAGGGGGTTGGAGGCCACTCTGGAAACACCATATATTTT
CASSVEGVGGHSGNTIYF
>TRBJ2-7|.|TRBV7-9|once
TGTGCCAGCAGCCCCGAAGAGAGTAAATTTTCCTACGAGCAGTACTTC
CASSPEESKFSYEQYF
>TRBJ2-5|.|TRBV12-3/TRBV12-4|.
TGTGCCAGCAGTACTTCCGGGACCCAGTACTTC
CASSTSGTQYF
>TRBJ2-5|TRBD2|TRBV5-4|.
TGTGCCAGCAGCCGGGGGACTAGCGGGTACCAAGAGACCCAGTACTTC
CASSRGTSGYQETQYF
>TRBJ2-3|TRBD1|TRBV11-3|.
TGTGCCAGCAGCGGCCAGGGACAGGGGACAGATACGCAGTATTTT
CASSGQGQGTDTQYF
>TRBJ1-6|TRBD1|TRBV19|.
TGTGCCAGTGGGGACAGGGTGGATTCACCCCTCCACTTT
CASGDRVDSPLHF
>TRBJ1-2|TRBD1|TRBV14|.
TGTGCCAGCAGCCAAGTAACCGGACAGGGGGCTGTATCGAAGGGCTACACCTTC
CASSQVTGQGAVSKGYTF
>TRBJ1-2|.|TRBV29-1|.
TGCAGCGTTGGGCCTGCCCCTGGCTACACCTTC
CSVGPAPGYTF
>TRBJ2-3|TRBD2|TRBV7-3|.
TGTGCCAGCAGCTTAGCGGGAGCGGGCACAGATACGCAGTATTTT
CASSLAGAGTDTQYF
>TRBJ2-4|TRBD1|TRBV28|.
TGTGCCAGCAGCGACAGGGACGGCAAAAACATTCAGTACTTC
CASSDRDGKNIQYF
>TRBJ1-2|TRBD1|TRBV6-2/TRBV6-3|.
TGTGCCAGCAGTGACCCGGGACAGTGGGGCTACACCTTC
CASSDPGQWGYTF
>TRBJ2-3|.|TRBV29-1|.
TGCAGCGTTCGTGCTAGCGGCACAGATACGCAGTATTTT
CSVRASGTDTQYF
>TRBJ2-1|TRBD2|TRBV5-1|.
TGCGCCAGCAGCCCACGTAGCGGGAGTGGTGAGCAGTTCTTC
CASSPRSGSGEQFF
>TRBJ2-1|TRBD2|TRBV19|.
TGTGCCAGTAGTCCACGTCGACTAGCGGGGGGCCTCAATGAGCAGTTCTTC
CASSPRRLAGGLNEQFF
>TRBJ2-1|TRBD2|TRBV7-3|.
TGTGCCAGCAGCTTAAAACCGGGACTACCCTACAATGAGCAGTTCTTC
CASSLKPGLPYNEQFF
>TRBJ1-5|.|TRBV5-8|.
TGTGCCTGTGGACAGCGCAATCAGCCCCAGCATTTT
CACGQRNQPQHF
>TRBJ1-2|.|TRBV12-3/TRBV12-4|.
TGTGCCAGCAGTTCGGACAGCAACTATGGCTACACCTTC
CASSSDSNYGYTF
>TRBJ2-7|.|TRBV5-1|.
TGCGCCAGCAGCTTGGACGGGAGTGTAAGTTACGAGCAGTACTTC
CASSLDGSVSYEQYF
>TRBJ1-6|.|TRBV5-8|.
TGTGCCAGCACCCAGGGGTACGGGAATTCACCCCTCCACTTT
CASTQGYGNSPLHF
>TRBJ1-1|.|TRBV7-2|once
TGTGCCAGCAGCCGACAGCAAAACACTGAAGCTTTCTTT
CASSRQQNTEAFF
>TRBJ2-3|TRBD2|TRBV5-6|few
TGTGCCAGCAGCTTGACGGGGACTAGCGTGACAGATACGCAGTATTTT
CASSLTGTSVTDTQYF
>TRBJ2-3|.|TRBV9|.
TGTGCCAGCAGCGTAGCCCCACAGCTAACAGATACGCAGTATTTT
CASSVAPQLTDTQYF
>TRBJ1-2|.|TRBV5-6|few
TGTGCCAGCAGCCTAAGGAGTACGCCTGTGGCTAGTACCAACTATGGCTACACCTTC
CASSLRSTPVASTNYGYTF